These T cell receptor beta chains were read from a single sample in a study of blood T cells in healthy people across ages. Each CDR3 protein is one row after TCRdb ran MiXCR on the 5' RACE reads. The data hold hundreds of thousands of distinct CDR3 sequences, with around 27% observed a single time. This sample also belongs to another study, concerning T cells of mothers and their children.

Source material: blood. These receptors all come from a boy under 10 years old in good health. Each CDR3 is given with its conserved first and last residue. D genes are given only for firm matches. The size field is filled for only some rows; it gives once, few, many or a size class.

TRBV3-1	TRBD1	TRBJ2-7	many	TGTGCCAGCAGCCCTTGGGACAGGGTGTACGAGCAGTACTTC	CASSPWDRVYEQYF
TRBV19	TRBD2	TRBJ2-5	few	TGTGCCAGTAGTACGGGACTAGCGGGAGGCGGAGAGACCCAGTACTTC	CASSTGLAGGGETQYF
TRBV10-3	-	TRBJ2-4	-	TGTGCCATCAGTCGCTACGACACAGGGAGGGGAAACATTCAGTACTTC	CAISRYDTGRGNIQYF
TRBV15	-	TRBJ2-1	-	TGTGCCACCAGCAGTATTAACAGCCGCTCCTACAATGAGCAGTTCTTC	CATSSINSRSYNEQFF
TRBV4-3	-	TRBJ2-5	-	TGCGCCAGCAGCCGGCCTGGGGAGGAGACCCAGTACTTC	CASSRPGEETQYF
TRBV7-9	-	TRBJ2-3	few	TGTGCCAGCAGCTTAGCGCTGGCCGACACAGATACGCAGTATTTT	CASSLALADTDTQYF
TRBV5-1	TRBD1	TRBJ2-7	-	TGCGCCAGCAGTTCAGGGACAGTGGGCTACGAGCAGTACTTC	CASSSGTVGYEQYF
TRBV7-9	TRBD1	TRBJ1-4	few	TGTGCCAGCAGCTCCCCCCGCCTACAGGGGGTTAATGAAAAACTGTTTTTT	CASSSPRLQGVNEKLFF
TRBV25-1	-	TRBJ2-1	-	TGTGCCAGCAGTGAAGACGGAAAGAATAACTCCTACAATGAGCAGTTCTTC	CASSEDGKNNSYNEQFF
TRBV5-1	-	TRBJ2-7	-	TGCGCCAGCAGGGAGGGACAAGAGCCATCTGTCTACGAGCAGTACTTC	CASREGQEPSVYEQYF